This T cell receptor (beta chain) is from a study of cytomegalovirus exposure and HLA in healthy donors. The trim removed 4 bases at V and 1 base at J, leaving 7 bases unmatched. CDR1 and CDR2 (germline): MGHRA, YSYEKL. This CDR3 spans 18 amino acids. PCR used 60 Vbeta primers and 13 Jbeta primers. Libraries were prepared by immunoSEQ multiplex PCR; TCRdb keeps only in-frame clonotypes and omits some of them. The data hold about 130,000 clones, with roughly four fifths observed a single time. The V and J genes are TRBV4-1 and TRBJ2-2, with 12 bases that match TRBD2. This TCR was recovered from a woman aged 50 to 60 in good health and CMV-seronegative. The specimen was PBMCs. CDR3 nucleotide sequence: TGCGCCAGCAGCCTCCGACTAGCGGGGGATTTGAACACCGGGGAGCTGTTTTTT. Its translation: CASSLRLAGDLNTGELFF.